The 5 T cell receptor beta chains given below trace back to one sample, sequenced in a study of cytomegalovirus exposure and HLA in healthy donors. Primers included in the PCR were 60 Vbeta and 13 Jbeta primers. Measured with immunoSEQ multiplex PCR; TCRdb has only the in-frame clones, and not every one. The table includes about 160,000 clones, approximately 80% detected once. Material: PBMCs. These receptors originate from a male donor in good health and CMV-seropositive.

CDR3 nucleotide sequence: TGCGCCAGCAGCCAAACCAACAGGGGGGTGAACACTGAAGCTTTCTTT. Translated, it gives CASSQTNRGVNTEAFF. The chain is built from TRBV4-1 and TRBJ1-1, with 8 bases identical to TRBD1. The germline gives CDR1 MGHRA, CDR2 YSYEKL. Losses at the gene ends were 2 bases for V and 0 bases for J; bases not matched to a gene: 5. This CDR3 comprises 16 residues.

The DNA for the CDR3 is TGTGCCTCAGGGGCCTACAATGAGCAGTTCTTC. Protein sequence: CASGAYNEQFF. This rearrangement joins TRBV27 to TRBJ2-1; tentative D call: TRBD1 (6 bases). V was pared by 11 bases and J by 2 bases, with 7 bases between. There are 11 residues in the CDR3. CDR1 is MNHEY, CDR2 SMNVEV, per germline (reference sequence).

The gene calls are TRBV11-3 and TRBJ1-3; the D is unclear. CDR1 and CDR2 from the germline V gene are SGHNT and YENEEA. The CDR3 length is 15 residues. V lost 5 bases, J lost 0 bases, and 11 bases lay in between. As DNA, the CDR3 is TGTGCCAGCAGCCCTAGCGCGCTCTCTGGAAACACCATATATTTT. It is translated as CASSPSALSGNTIYF.

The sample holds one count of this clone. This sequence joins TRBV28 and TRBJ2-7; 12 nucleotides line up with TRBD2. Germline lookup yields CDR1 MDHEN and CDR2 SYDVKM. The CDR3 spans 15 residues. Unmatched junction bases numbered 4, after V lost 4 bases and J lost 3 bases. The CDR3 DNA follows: TGTGCCAGCAGTTCCCCGACTAGCGGGAGCTACGAGCAGTACTTC. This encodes CASSSPTSGSYEQYF.

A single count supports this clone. CDR3 sequence: CASSPLAGGPEEQYF. The CDR3 nucleotides read TGTGCCAGCAGCCCCCTAGCGGGAGGGCCGGAAGAGCAGTACTTC. The chain joins TRBV7-2 to TRBJ2-7; the match to TRBD2 covers 12 bases. After removal of 5 bases from V and 7 bases from J, the junction contained 9 bases not matched to a gene. Germline assignment: CDR1 SGHTA and CDR2 FQGNSA. The CDR3 length is 15 residues.